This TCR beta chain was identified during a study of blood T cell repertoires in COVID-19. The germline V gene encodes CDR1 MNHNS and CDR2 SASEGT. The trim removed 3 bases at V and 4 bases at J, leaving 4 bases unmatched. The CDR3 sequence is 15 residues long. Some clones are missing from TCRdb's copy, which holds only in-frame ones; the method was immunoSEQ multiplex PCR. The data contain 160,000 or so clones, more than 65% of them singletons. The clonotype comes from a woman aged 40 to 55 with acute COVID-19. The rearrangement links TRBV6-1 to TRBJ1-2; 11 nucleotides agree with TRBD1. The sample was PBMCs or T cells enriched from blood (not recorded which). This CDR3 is CASSEDRGRGYGYTF. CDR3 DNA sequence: TGTGCCAGCAGTGAGGACAGGGGGCGAGGCTATGGCTACACCTTC.